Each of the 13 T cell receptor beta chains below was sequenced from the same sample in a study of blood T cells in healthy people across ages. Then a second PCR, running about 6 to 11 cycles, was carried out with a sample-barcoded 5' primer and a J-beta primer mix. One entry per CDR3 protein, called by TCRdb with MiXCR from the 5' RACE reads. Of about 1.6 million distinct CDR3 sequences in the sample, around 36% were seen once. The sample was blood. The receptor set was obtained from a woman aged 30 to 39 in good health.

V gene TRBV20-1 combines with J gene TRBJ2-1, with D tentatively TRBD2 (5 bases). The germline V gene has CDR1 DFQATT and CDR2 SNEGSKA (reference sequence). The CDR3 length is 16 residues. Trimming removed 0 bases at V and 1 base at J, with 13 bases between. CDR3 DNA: TGCAGTGCTAGAGAAGACGGCGGGTATTCCTACAATGAGCAGTTCTTC. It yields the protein CSAREDGGYSYNEQFF.

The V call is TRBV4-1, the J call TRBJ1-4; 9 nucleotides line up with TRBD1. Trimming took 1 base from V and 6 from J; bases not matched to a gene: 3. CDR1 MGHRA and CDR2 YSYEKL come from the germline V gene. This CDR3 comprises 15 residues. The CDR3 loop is CASSQADRGYEKLFF. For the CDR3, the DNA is TGCGCCAGCAGCCAAGCGGACAGGGGTTATGAAAAACTGTTTTTT.

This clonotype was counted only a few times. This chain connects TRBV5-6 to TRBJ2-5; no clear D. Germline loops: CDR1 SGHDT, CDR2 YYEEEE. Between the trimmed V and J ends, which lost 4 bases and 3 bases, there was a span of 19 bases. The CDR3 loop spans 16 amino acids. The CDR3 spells CASSRQSAGPKETQYF. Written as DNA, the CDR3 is TGTGCCAGCAGCCGTCAGTCTGCCGGGCCGAAAGAGACCCAGTACTTC.

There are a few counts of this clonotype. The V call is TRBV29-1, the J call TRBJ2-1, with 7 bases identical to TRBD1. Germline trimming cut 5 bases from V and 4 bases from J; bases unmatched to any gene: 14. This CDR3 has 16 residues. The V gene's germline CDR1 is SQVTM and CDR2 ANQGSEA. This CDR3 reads CSVISPGTALYNEQFF. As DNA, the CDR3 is TGCAGCGTTATCTCCCCGGGGACAGCCCTGTACAATGAGCAGTTCTTC.

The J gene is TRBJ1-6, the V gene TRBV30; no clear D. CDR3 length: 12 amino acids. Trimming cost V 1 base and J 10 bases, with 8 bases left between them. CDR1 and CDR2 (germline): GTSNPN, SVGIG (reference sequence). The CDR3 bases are TGTGCCTGGAGTGAAGGTATCTCACCCCTCCACTTT. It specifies CAWSEGISPLHF.

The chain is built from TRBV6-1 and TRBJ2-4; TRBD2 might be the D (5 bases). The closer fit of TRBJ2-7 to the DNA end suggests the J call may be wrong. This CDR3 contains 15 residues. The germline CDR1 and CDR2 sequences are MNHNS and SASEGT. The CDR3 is CASSEPPARTYEQYF. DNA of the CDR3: TGTGCCAGCAGTGAACCACCCGCTAGGACTTACGAGCAGTACTTC.

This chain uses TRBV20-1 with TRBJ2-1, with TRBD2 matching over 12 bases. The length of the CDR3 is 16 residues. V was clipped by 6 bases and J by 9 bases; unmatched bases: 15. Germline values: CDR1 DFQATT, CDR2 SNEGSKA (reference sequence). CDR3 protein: CSAKPTSGRSRVEQFF. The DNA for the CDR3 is TGCAGTGCCAAACCTACTAGCGGGAGGAGTAGAGTTGAGCAGTTCTTC.

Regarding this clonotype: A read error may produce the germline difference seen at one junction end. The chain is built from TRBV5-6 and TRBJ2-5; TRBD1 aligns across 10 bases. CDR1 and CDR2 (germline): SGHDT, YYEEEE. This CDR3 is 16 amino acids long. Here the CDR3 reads CASRATGGAVLETQDF. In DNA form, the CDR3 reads TGTGCCAGCAGAGCGACAGGGGGCGCGGTACTAGAGACCCAGGACTTC. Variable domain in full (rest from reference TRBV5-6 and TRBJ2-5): DAGVTQSPTHLIKTRGQQVTLRCSPKSGHDTVSWYQQALGQGPQFIFQYYEEEERQRGNFPDRFSGHQFPNYSSELNVNALLLGDSALYLCASRATGGAVLETQDFGPGTRLLVL.

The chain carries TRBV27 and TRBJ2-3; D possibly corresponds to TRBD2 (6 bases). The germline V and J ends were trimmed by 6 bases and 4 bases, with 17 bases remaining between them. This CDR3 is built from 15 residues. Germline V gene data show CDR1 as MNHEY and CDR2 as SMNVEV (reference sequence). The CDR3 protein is CASSLTSPLADTQYF. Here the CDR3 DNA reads TGTGCCAGCAGCCTCACTAGCCCCCTAGCAGATACGCAGTATTTT.

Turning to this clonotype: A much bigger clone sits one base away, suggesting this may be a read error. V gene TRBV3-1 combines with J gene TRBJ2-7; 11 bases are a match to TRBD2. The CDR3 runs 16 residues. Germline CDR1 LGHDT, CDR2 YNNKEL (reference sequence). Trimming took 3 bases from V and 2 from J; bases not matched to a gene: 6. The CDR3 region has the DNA TGTGCCAGCAGCCACGCTCTAGCGGGAGGACCCTACGAGCAGTACTTC. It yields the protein CASSHALAGGPYEQYF.

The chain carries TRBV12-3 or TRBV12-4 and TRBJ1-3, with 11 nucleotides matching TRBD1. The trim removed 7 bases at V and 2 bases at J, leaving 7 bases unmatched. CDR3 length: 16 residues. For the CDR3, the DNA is TGTGCCAGCAACACGGGACAGGGGGGGACTGGAAACACCATATATTTT. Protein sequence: CASNTGQGGTGNTIYF.

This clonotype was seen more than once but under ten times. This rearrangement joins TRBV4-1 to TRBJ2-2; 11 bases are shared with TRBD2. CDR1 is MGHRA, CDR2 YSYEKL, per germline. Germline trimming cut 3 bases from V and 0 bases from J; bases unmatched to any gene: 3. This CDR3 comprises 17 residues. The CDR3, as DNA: TGCGCCAGCAGCCATGGACTAGCGGGTTCGAACACCGGGGAGCTGTTTTTT. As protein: CASSHGLAGSNTGELFF.

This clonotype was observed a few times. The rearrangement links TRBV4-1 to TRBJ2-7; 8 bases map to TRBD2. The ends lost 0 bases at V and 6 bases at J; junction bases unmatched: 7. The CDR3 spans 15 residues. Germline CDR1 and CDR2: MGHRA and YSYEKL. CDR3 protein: CASSQDGAGVGEQYF. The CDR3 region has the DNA TGCGCCAGCAGCCAAGATGGAGCGGGGGTAGGCGAGCAGTACTTC.